This TCR beta chain was observed in a study of blood T cell repertoires in COVID-19. In the study overall: Samples taken during acute and convalescent COVID-19 were collected in the United States, Italy and Spain. Sources were T cells, B-cell-depleted T cells, or PBMCs; the material itself was cDNA or gDNA.

In the source study's methods: Cell counts per sample came from amplifying reference gene primers. Sequencing was performed with immunoSEQ multiplex PCR; in TCRdb, only in-frame clones are kept and a portion is missing. V and J calls and clone size are those listed in that table; D and trimming were worked out from the DNA. The repertoire holds 350,000 or so clones, with roughly 87% as singletons. Trimming removed 0 bases from V and 4 bases from J, with 16 bases in between. This CDR3 region has 16 residues. The V gene's germline CDR1 is LNHNV and CDR2 YYDKDF (reference sequence). Patients in Seattle were enrolled during active infection, then followed longitudinally.

This receptor was obtained from a woman between 55 and 75 years old with COVID-19, enrolled during active disease. Sequenced: peripheral blood. The rearrangement joins TRBV15 to TRBJ2-7; D is possibly TRBD2 (6 bases). The CDR3 region has the DNA TGTGCCACCAGCAGAGATTATCCCCCGGCGGGGTACGAGCAGTACTTC. This sequence encodes CATSRDYPPAGYEQYF.